Listed here is a single T cell receptor (beta chain). Its antigen is unknown. Base qualities are missing; no much larger clone stands one base away. The study tested focal radiation therapy combined with CTLA-4 blockade (ipilimumab) in patients with chemo-refractory metastatic non-small-cell lung cancer. To prepare the library, the immunoSEQ multiplex PCR assay was applied. In TCRdb, the immuneACCESS table is reduced to in-frame sequences with V and J assigned. These tables do not hold every clone; where another copy was compared, an unresolved V gene accounts for under half, and the others remain unexplained. In this sample the table shows some 64,000 clones, roughly three quarters of which occur a single time. 15% to 20% of the sample lies in the top ten. These data originate in a study of radiotherapy plus CTLA-4 blockade in lung cancer (dated by TCRdb to between 2018 and 2020). Some background on the complete study: Objective responses occurred in about 19% of enrolled patients, and approximately 34% achieved disease control.

The CDR3 spans 14 residues, from the cysteine through the phenylalanine. This entry keeps only the CDR3 DNA: 42 bases, framed from base 1. V trim: 8 bases; J trim: 4 bases; unmatched bases: 3. The CDR1 and CDR2 encoded by the germline V gene are SNHLY and FYNNEI. Findings and caveats that apply to the study as a whole: TCR clones derived from tumors expanded in peripheral blood after treatment with radiotherapy and ipilimumab. The strongest predictors of response were reported to be early dynamic shifts in blood T cell clones along with a rise in serum interferon-beta following radiation.

The receptor's source is a human donor with non-small cell lung cancer whose response to radiotherapy plus ipilimumab could not be evaluated. Some clones in this sample may be carry-over from other donors' samples. This chain joins TRBV2 to TRBJ2-6; TRBD1 lines up with 9 middle nucleotides. Specimen: peripheral blood, collected from a patient treated with radiotherapy plus ipilimumab. The CDR3 protein: CASEQGAGANVLTF. The nucleotide sequence reads TGTGCCAGCGAACAGGGGGCAGGGGCCAACGTCCTGACTTTC.